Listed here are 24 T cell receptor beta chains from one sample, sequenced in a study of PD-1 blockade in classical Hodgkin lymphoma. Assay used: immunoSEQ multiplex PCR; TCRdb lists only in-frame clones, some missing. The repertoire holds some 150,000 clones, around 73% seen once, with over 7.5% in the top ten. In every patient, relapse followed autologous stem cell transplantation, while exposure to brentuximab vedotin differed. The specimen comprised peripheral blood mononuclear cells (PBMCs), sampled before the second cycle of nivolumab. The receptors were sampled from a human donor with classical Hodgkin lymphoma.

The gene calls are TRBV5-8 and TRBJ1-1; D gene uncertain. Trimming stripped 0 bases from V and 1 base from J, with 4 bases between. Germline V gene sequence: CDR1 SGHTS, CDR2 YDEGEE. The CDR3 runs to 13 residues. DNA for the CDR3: TGTGCCAGCAGCTTGGCGGGGAACACTGAAGCTTTCTTT. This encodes CASSLAGNTEAFF.

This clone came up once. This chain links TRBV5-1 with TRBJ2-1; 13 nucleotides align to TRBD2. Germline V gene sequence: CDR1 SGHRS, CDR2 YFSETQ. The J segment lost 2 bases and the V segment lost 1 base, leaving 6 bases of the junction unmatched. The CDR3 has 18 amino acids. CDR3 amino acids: CASSLTGTSGDAYNEQFF. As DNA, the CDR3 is TGCGCCAGCAGCTTGACCGGGACTAGCGGGGATGCCTACAATGAGCAGTTCTTC.

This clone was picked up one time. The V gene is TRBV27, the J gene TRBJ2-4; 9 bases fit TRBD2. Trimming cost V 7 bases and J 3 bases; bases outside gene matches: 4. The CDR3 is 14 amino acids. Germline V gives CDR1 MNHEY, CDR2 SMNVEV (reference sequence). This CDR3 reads CASNPAGGKNIQYF. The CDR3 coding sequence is TGTGCCAGCAATCCAGCGGGGGGCAAAAACATTCAGTACTTC.

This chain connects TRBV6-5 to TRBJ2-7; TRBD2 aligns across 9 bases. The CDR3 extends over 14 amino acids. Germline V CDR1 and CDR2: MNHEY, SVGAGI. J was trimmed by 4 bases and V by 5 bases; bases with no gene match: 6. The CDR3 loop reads CASSRLAVRYEQYF. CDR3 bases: TGTGCCAGCAGTCGACTAGCGGTTCGGTACGAGCAGTACTTC.

CDR3 in DNA: TGTGCCAGCAGCCGAGAAAACCCGAACACTGAAGCTTTCTTT. As protein: CASSRENPNTEAFF. This chain connects TRBV5-4 to TRBJ1-1; D unclear. This CDR3 has 14 residues. Trimming pared 4 bases from V and 1 base from J, leaving 11 bases between. The germline V gene encodes CDR1 SGHNT and CDR2 YYREEE (reference sequence).

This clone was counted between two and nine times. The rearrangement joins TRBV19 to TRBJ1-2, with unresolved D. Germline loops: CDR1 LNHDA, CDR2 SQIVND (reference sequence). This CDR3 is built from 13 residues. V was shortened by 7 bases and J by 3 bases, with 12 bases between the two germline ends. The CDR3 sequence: CASKERWDYGYTF. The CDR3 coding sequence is TGTGCCAGTAAGGAACGGTGGGACTATGGCTACACCTTC.

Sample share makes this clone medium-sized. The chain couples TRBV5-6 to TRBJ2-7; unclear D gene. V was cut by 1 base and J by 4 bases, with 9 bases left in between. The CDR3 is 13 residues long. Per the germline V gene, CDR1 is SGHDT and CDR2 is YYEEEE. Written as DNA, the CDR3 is TGTGCCAGCAGCTTGAAAAAGGGTTACGAGCAGTACTTC. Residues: CASSLKKGYEQYF.

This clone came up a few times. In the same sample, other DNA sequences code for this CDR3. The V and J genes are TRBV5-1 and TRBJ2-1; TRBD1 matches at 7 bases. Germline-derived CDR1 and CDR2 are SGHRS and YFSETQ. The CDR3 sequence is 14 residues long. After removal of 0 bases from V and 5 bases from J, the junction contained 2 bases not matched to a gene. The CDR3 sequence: CASSLGQGNNEQFF. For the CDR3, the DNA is TGCGCCAGCAGCTTGGGACAGGGAAACAATGAGCAGTTCTTC.

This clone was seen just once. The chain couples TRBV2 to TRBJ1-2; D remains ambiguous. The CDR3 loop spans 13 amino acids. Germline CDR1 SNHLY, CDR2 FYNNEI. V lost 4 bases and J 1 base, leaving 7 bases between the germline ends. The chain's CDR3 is CASSVYLNYGYTF. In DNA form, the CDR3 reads TGTGCCAGCAGTGTTTACCTTAACTATGGCTACACCTTC.

CDR3 protein: CASSQPVSVDNEQFF. The CDR3 DNA reads TGCGCCAGCAGCCAACCGGTTAGCGTTGACAATGAGCAGTTCTTC. The rearrangement links TRBV4-1 to TRBJ2-1; D is possibly TRBD2 (5 bases). V shed 2 bases and J shed 5 bases, with 13 bases lying between them. The CDR3 has 15 residues. Germline CDR1 reads MGHRA; CDR2 reads YSYEKL.

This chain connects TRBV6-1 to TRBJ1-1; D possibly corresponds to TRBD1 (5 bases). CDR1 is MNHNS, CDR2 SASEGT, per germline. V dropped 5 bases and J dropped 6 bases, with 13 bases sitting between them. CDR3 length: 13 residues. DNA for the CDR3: TGTGCCAGCAGTAACCTCAGGGTCGCTGAAGCTTTCTTT. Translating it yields CASSNLRVAEAFF.

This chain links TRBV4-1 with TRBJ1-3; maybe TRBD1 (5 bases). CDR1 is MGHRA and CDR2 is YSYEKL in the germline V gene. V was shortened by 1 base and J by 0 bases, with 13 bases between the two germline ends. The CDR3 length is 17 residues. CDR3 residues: CASSQVGDPASGNTIYF. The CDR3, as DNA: TGCGCCAGCAGCCAAGTAGGGGACCCAGCCTCTGGAAACACCATATATTTT.

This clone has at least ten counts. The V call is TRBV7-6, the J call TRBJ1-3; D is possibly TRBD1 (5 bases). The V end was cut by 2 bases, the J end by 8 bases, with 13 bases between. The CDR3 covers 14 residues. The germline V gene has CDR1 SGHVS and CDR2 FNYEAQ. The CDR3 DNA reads TGTGCCAGCAGCTTAATCGGCGGGGCTGACACCATATATTTT. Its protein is CASSLIGGADTIYF.

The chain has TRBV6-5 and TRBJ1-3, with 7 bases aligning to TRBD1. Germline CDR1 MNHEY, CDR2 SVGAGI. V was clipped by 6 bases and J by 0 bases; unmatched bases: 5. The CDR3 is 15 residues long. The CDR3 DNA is TGTGCCAGCAGCGAAACAGGGGCCTCTGGAAACACCATATATTTT. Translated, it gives CASSETGASGNTIYF.

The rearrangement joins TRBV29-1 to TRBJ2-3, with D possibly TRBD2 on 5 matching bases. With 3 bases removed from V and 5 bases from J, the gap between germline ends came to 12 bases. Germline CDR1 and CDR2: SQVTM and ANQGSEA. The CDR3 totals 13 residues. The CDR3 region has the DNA TGCAGCGTTGAGAACCCGGGGAGAGATACGCAGTATTTT. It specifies CSVENPGRDTQYF.

The CDR3 DNA is TGTGCCAGCAGCCTAACAGGGGGCATGTATGGAGAGACCCAGTACTTC. Its translation is CASSLTGGMYGETQYF. V and J are TRBV14 and TRBJ2-5; TRBD1 matches at 9 bases. The CDR3 has 16 residues. J gave up 4 bases and V 4 bases, and 10 bases lay outside the gene matches. Germline assignment: CDR1 SGHDN and CDR2 FVKESK.

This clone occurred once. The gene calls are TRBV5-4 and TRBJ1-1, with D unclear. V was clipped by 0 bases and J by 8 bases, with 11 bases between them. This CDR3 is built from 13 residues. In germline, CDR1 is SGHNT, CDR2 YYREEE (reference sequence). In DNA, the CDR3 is TGTGCCAGCAGCTTGGGTCAGGAGCAGGAAGCTTTCTTT. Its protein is CASSLGQEQEAFF.

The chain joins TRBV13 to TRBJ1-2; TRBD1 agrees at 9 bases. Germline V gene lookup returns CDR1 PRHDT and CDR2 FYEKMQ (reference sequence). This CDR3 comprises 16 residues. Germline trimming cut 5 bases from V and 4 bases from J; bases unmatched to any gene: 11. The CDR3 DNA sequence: TGTGCCAGCAGCGTTAGACAAACAGGGGGCAGCTATGGCTACACCTTC. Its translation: CASSVRQTGGSYGYTF.

CDR3 in DNA: TGTGCCAGCAGCTTTGGACAGCTTTCGGGGGAGCTGTTTTTT. Translating gives CASSFGQLSGELFF. The chain has TRBV11-1 and TRBJ2-2; weak D call: TRBD1 (6 bases). The CDR3 spans 14 residues. CDR1 SGHAT and CDR2 FQDESV come from the germline V gene (reference sequence). Trimming removed 3 bases at V and 8 bases at J, with 13 bases between.

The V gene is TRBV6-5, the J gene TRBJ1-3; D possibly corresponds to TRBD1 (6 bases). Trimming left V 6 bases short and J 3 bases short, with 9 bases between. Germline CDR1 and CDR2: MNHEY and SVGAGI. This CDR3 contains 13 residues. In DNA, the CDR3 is TGTGCCAGCAGAAAACAGGGTGGAAACACCATATATTTT. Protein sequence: CASRKQGGNTIYF.

The CDR3 reads CASSRSGPYNEQFF. CDR3 in DNA: TGCGCCAGCAGCAGATCCGGGCCGTACAATGAGCAGTTCTTC. This sequence joins TRBV5-1 and TRBJ2-1; no reliable D call. From germline, CDR1 is SGHRS and CDR2 YFSETQ. The CDR3 totals 14 residues. V was shortened by 4 bases and J by 4 bases, with 12 bases between the two germline ends.

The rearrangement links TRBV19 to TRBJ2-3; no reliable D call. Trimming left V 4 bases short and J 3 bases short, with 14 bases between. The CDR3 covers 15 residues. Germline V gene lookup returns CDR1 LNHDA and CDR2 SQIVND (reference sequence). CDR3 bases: TGTGCCAGTAGTAGGGAAGCCCGGTGGACAGATACGCAGTATTTT. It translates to CASSREARWTDTQYF.

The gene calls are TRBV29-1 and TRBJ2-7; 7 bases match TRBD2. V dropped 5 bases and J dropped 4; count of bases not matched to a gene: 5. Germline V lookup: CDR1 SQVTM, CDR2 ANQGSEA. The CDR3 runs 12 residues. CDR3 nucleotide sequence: TGCAGCGTTACTAGCGAGATATACGAGCAGTACTTC. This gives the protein CSVTSEIYEQYF.

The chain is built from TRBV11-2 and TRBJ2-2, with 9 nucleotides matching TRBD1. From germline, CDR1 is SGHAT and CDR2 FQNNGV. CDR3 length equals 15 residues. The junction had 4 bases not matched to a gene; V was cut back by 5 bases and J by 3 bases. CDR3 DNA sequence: TGTGCCAGCAGCCACCGGGACAGGGACACCGGGGAGCTGTTTTTT. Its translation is CASSHRDRDTGELFF.